The source of this T cell receptor beta chain is a study of identical twins. Study-level results: In cord blood, abundant beta clonotypes had fewer insertions; memory showed no trend. Twins' excess sharing was less marked for out-of-frame beta sequences.

TCRdb re-analysed the 5' RACE reads in MiXCR, keeping a single row per CDR3 protein. The sample shows about 470,000 distinct CDR3 sequences, roughly 24% of them seen only once. This clonotype was observed a few times. Its matching antigen is unknown. This sample was also put to use in a study of T cells expressing NK-cell markers. From that paper: There were seven HCMV-seropositive donors and one seronegative donor among the eight sequenced. Several donors' CD3+CD56-NKG2C+ cells were dominated by the same clonotypes.

The sequencing input was CD4+ T cells sorted from blood. This clonotype was obtained from a woman between 18 and 29 years old in good health.

This CDR3 is CSAARVAGANVLTF. The CDR3 coding sequence is TGCAGTGCTGCCAGGGTTGCTGGGGCCAACGTCCTGACTTTC. The chain has TRBV20-1 and TRBJ2-6, with D perhaps TRBD1 (5 bases). The germline V gene encodes CDR1 DFQATT and CDR2 SNEGSKA (reference sequence). CDR3 size: 14 residues. V lost 5 bases, J lost 2 bases, and 10 bases lay in between.